This T cell receptor (beta chain) was retrieved from a study of regulatory T cells in long-lasting Graves disease. At the level of the study: Over 5 years of antithyroid drugs plus positive TSH receptor antibodies defined persistent Graves' disease.

Time point indicated: persistent/refractory GD, antithyroid drugs over 5 years with positive TRAb. From RNA extracted from PBMCs, the TCR library was made. An endocrinology department in Xi'an, China, recruited the patients. This clonotype was seen repeatedly, ten times or more. In building TCR beta libraries, iRepertoire HTBI primers were used together with Arm-PCR of CDR3 regions. A single record per CDR3 protein comes from TCRdb applying MiXCR to the multiplex PCR reads. The sample carries 430,000 or so distinct CDR3 sequences, around 23% recorded once. V lost 3 bases to trimming and J lost 4 bases, with 3 bases between them. The CDR3 consists of 11 residues.

This sample comprised peripheral blood mononuclear cells (PBMCs), obtained when the disease was refractory, from a patient treated with antithyroid drugs. The V gene is TRBV12-3 or TRBV12-4, the J gene TRBJ1-1; no reliable D call. The sequence derives from a female donor with Graves disease. CDR3 residues: CASSLGTEAFF. CDR3 DNA sequence: TGTGCCAGCAGTTTGGGCACTGAAGCTTTCTTT.